These 27 T cell receptor beta chains came from one sample sequenced in a study of human T cells and chemical hapten exposure (dated by TCRdb to about 2021). Library preparation was by RACE. TCRdb shows the sequencer as NextSeq 500. TCRdb passed the public sequencing reads through fastp at Q25 and MiXCR, retaining productive beta sequences. Each record represents a unique CDR3 protein, reported with the most common genes and DNA among its rows. Counted in this sample were 45,000 to 70,000 distinct CDR3 sequences; approximately 8.6% of them appeared once. The top ten clones comprise 13% of the sample. Per the publication, the time point label means: patch test 1, 2 weeks after DPC sensitization. The treatment or condition label of this sample denotes: therapeutic diphenylcyclopropenone sensitization with weekly scalp DPC. The material was whole blood, obtained in connection with sensitization to the hapten diphenylcyclopropenone (DPC). All receptors derive from a woman between 35 and 50 years old with alopecia areata. Some clones in this sample may be carry-over from other donors' samples.

This clonotype appeared a few times. V gene TRBV5-1 combines with J gene TRBJ2-2; D unresolved. This CDR3 region has 11 residues. CDR1 is SGHRS and CDR2 is YFSETQ in the germline V gene. Trimming took off 6 bases at V and 4 bases at J, with 4 bases between the two ends. As DNA, the CDR3 is TGCGCCAGCACCTTCACCGGGGAGCTGTTTTTT. Translated: CASTFTGELFF.

The chain recombines TRBV30 with TRBJ2-3; 7 bases agree with TRBD2. CDR1 and CDR2 (germline): GTSNPN, SVGIG (reference sequence). The V and J ends lost 5 bases and 4 bases, in that order; junction bases with no gene match: 9. This CDR3 spans 14 amino acids. Here the CDR3 DNA reads TGTGCCTGGGGGACTACCCTATACGCAGATACGCAGTATTTT. Protein product: CAWGTTLYADTQYF.

In its sample, this clonotype was seen a few times. This chain joins TRBV19 and TRBJ2-2; D is undetermined. The CDR3 consists of 13 residues. Trimming cost V 0 bases and J 9 bases, with 8 bases left between them. Germline V gene sequence: CDR1 LNHDA, CDR2 SQIVND (reference sequence). CDR3 residues: CASSIELLRELFF. Here the CDR3 DNA reads TGTGCCAGTAGTATAGAACTACTCCGGGAGCTGTTTTTT.

This clonotype was observed at least ten times. V is TRBV6-2 or TRBV6-3 and J is TRBJ1-4; 7 nucleotides match TRBD1. V shed 0 bases, J shed 0 bases, and the junction held 7 bases outside the gene matches. CDR1 and CDR2 from the germline V gene are MNHEY and SVGEGT. This CDR3 comprises 18 residues. The CDR3 nucleotides read TGTGCCAGCAGTTACTCGTCGGGACAGACTTCAACTAATGAAAAACTGTTTTTT. Its protein product is CASSYSSGQTSTNEKLFF.

This clonotype was observed a few times. The V call is TRBV12-2, the J call TRBJ1-5; no DNA check was done on the table's D call, TRBD1. TRBV12-2 is flagged as a pseudogene. The CDR3 contains 17 residues. CDR3 nucleotide sequence: TGTGCAAGTCGCTTAGACTTTCGGGGGGGAGACAATCAGCCCCAGCATTTT. This gives the protein CASRLDFRGGDNQPQHF.

This clonotype was seen many times. The chain couples TRBV4-2 to TRBJ1-5; TRBD1 matches 12 bases. This CDR3 is 19 amino acids long. The J segment lost 2 bases and the V segment lost 1 base, leaving 9 bases of the junction unmatched. The germline CDR1 and CDR2 sequences are LGHNA and YNFKEQ. CDR3 sequence: CASSQVGRGTGGRNQPQHF. The CDR3 coding sequence is TGTGCCAGCAGCCAAGTCGGAAGGGGGACAGGGGGCCGCAATCAGCCCCAGCATTTT.

A few counts support this clonotype. The chain recombines TRBV6-5 with TRBJ1-6; the D gene is possibly TRBD1 (5 bases). With 2 bases removed from V and 10 bases from J, the gap between germline ends came to 9 bases. The CDR3 totals 13 residues. Germline values: CDR1 MNHEY, CDR2 SVGAGI. The CDR3 sequence: CASSYGGQSPLHF. The CDR3 DNA reads TGTGCCAGCAGTTACGGGGGTCAGTCACCCCTCCACTTT.

In the case of this clonotype: Just one base apart from a much larger clone, this may be a read error. V and J are TRBV12-3 or TRBV12-4 and TRBJ2-7, with TRBD2 identical over 7 bases. The length of the CDR3 is 15 residues. The CDR3 is CASSPLRGTPYEEYF. The CDR3 DNA follows: TGTGCCAGCAGTCCACTGCGGGGGACTCCCTACGAGGAGTACTTC.

At least ten counts were recorded for this clonotype. The genes are TRBV7-6 and TRBJ1-1, with TRBD1 matching over 8 bases. CDR1 is SGHVS and CDR2 is FNYEAQ in the germline V gene. Trimming cost V 5 bases and J 1 base; bases outside gene matches: 9. CDR3 length: 16 amino acids. CDR3 region: CASSGEQGDPNTEAFF. The CDR3 DNA is TGTGCCAGCAGCGGAGAACAGGGGGATCCGAACACTGAAGCTTTCTTT.

In this sample, this clonotype turned up a few times. The chain couples TRBV19 to TRBJ2-6, with D possibly called TRBD1 or TRBD2 (7 bases each). Germline V gene sequence: CDR1 LNHDA, CDR2 SQIVND (reference sequence). This CDR3 region has 15 residues. Trimming removed 11 bases from V and 0 bases from J, with 14 bases in between. The CDR3 coding sequence is TGTGCCGGGGGGGACAGACACTCTGGGGCCAACGTCCTGACTTTC. Amino acid sequence: CAGGDRHSGANVLTF.

This clonotype was observed at least ten times. This sequence joins TRBV2 and TRBJ1-5; 8 bases are a match to TRBD1. J was trimmed by 3 bases and V by 5 bases; bases with no gene match: 3. Germline-derived CDR1 and CDR2 are SNHLY and FYNNEI. This CDR3 has 14 amino acids. The CDR3 coding sequence is TGTGCCAGCAGTCGACAGGGGACCAATCAGCCCCAGCATTTT. This sequence encodes CASSRQGTNQPQHF.

The V and J genes are TRBV7-2 and TRBJ2-7, with unresolved D. Germline lookup yields CDR1 SGHTA and CDR2 FQGNSA. This CDR3 has 13 residues. Trimming stripped 2 bases from V and 2 bases from J, with 7 bases between. In DNA form, the CDR3 reads TGTGCCAGCAGCTTATTCGTAACCTACGAGCAGTACTTC. This encodes CASSLFVTYEQYF.

In its sample, this clonotype is large. The chain uses TRBV4-1 and TRBJ1-1; D not certain. Looked up from germline, CDR1 is MGHRA and CDR2 is YSYEKL. The CDR3 contains 14 residues. The V end was cut by 0 bases, the J end by 1 base, with 6 bases between. The CDR3 nucleotides are TGCGCCAGCAGCCAAGATTCAAGGAACACTGAAGCTTTCTTT. Residues: CASSQDSRNTEAFF.

V usage is TRBV7-2 and J usage is TRBJ2-5; 14 nucleotides agree with TRBD2. CDR1 is SGHTA and CDR2 is FQGNSA in the germline V gene. CDR3 length: 17 residues. V gave up 0 bases and J gave up 1 base; unmatched junction bases: 1. CDR3 nucleotide sequence: TGTGCCAGCAGCTTAGCCGGACTAGCGGGGGGCCAAGAGACCCAGTACTTC. This encodes CASSLAGLAGGQETQYF.

This clonotype was seen repeatedly, ten times or more. The chain couples TRBV5-1 to TRBJ1-1; D call uncertain. Trimming left V 1 base short and J 0 bases short, with 7 bases between. This CDR3 spans 14 amino acids. CDR1 and CDR2 (germline): SGHRS, YFSETQ. The CDR3 DNA reads as TGCGCCAGCAGCTTGCGCAACATGAACACTGAAGCTTTCTTT. It is translated as CASSLRNMNTEAFF. Full variable domain (outside the CDR3, taken from reference TRBV5-1 and TRBJ1-1): KAGVTQTPRYLIKTRGQQVTLSCSPISGHRSVSWYQQTPGQGLQFLFEYFSETQRNKGNFPGRFSGRQFSNSRSEMNVSTLELGDSALYLCASSLRNMNTEAFFGQGTRLTVV.

This clonotype was seen at least ten times. V and J are TRBV6-2 or TRBV6-3 and TRBJ2-5; 9 bases line up with TRBD2. The CDR3 extends over 15 amino acids. Germline assignment: CDR1 MNHEY and CDR2 SVGEGT. V lost 5 bases, J lost 3 bases, and 7 bases stayed unmatched. CDR3 loop: CASSQPAGGKETQYF. In DNA, the CDR3 is TGTGCCAGCAGTCAGCCAGCGGGGGGCAAAGAGACCCAGTACTTC.

In its sample, this clonotype was seen many times. This CDR3 reads CASSTGQGDGYGYTF. The CDR3 nucleotides are TGCGCCAGCAGCACGGGCCAGGGCGACGGGTATGGCTACACCTTC. The chain employs TRBV5-1 and TRBJ1-2, with D perhaps TRBD1 (5 bases). CDR3 length: 15 amino acids. V gave up 4 bases and J gave up 5 bases, with 18 bases separating them. Germline values: CDR1 SGHRS, CDR2 YFSETQ.

This clonotype was seen repeatedly, ten times or more. J is TRBJ2-2 and V is TRBV9; D call uncertain. Germline V gene data show CDR1 as SGDLS and CDR2 as YYNGEE. The CDR3 length is 18 residues. V was cut by 3 bases and J by 0 bases, with 18 bases left in between. The CDR3 DNA follows: TGTGCCAGCAGCGCCCACGTGAAGCCTTTCGCGAACACCGGGGAGCTGTTTTTT. Its translation is CASSAHVKPFANTGELFF.

The rearrangement links TRBV29-1 to TRBJ2-3; 12 nucleotides agree with TRBD2. The trim removed 6 bases at V and 9 bases at J, leaving 7 bases unmatched. Looked up from germline, CDR1 is SQVTM and CDR2 is ANQGSEA. The CDR3 loop spans 13 amino acids. Written as DNA, the CDR3 is TGCAGCGTGTACGATACTAGCGGGGGGACGCAGTATTTT. Its protein is CSVYDTSGGTQYF.

This clonotype was counted only a few times. The V call is TRBV7-9, the J call TRBJ2-3, with D maybe TRBD1 (6 bases). V shed 5 bases and J shed 0 bases, with 15 bases lying between them. Germline CDR1 reads SEHNR; CDR2 reads FQNEAQ (reference sequence). The CDR3 totals 16 residues. The CDR3 DNA sequence: TGTGCCAGCAGCCCCCTGACAGGTCAGAGCACAGATACGCAGTATTTT. Its translation is CASSPLTGQSTDTQYF. The full variable domain, rest sourced from reference TRBV7-9 and TRBJ2-3, is DTGVSQNPRHKITKRGQNVTFRCDPISEHNRLYWYRQTLGQGPEFLTYFQNEAQLEKSRLLSDRFSAERPKGSFSTLEIQRTEQGDSAMYLCASSPLTGQSTDTQYFGPGTRLTVL.

This clonotype was seen ten or more times. CDR3 DNA sequence: TGTGCCAGCAGTTTTTTCCAGGAGAACACCGGGGAGCTGTTTTTT. This codes for CASSFFQENTGELFF. The chain has TRBV28 and TRBJ2-2; D not certain. With 3 bases removed from V and 1 base from J, the gap between germline ends came to 9 bases. CDR3 length: 15 residues. Germline loops: CDR1 MDHEN, CDR2 SYDVKM.

In its sample, this clonotype was seen a few times. The chain carries TRBV4-1 and TRBJ2-3; D unresolved. Per the germline V gene, CDR1 is MGHRA and CDR2 is YSYEKL. This CDR3 has 14 residues. V lost 1 base, J lost 4 bases, and 9 bases lay in between. The CDR3: CASSQVLFADTQYF. Here the CDR3 DNA reads TGCGCCAGCAGCCAAGTCCTCTTTGCAGATACGCAGTATTTT.

This clonotype appeared many times. V and J are TRBV20-1 and TRBJ2-3, with 11 bases that match TRBD2. V trimming: 7 bases; J trimming: 5 bases; junction bases outside the gene matches: 8. The CDR3 covers 14 residues. Germline CDR1 is DFQATT and CDR2 is SNEGSKA (reference sequence). In DNA, the CDR3 is TGCAGTGGAGGTCTAGCGGGGGGCGGAGATACGCAGTATTTT. Its protein product is CSGGLAGGGDTQYF.

This clonotype occurred many times. The chain joins TRBV29-1 to TRBJ1-5; TRBD1 is a possible D gene (5 bases). The germline V and J ends were trimmed by 7 bases and 4 bases, with 14 bases remaining between them. Germline V gives CDR1 SQVTM, CDR2 ANQGSEA. The CDR3 covers 13 residues. CDR3 sequence reads: CSARGGLNQPQHF. CDR3 nucleotides: TGCAGCGCCCGGGGCGGACTGAATCAGCCCCAGCATTTT. Full variable domain (rest looked up from reference TRBV29-1 and TRBJ1-5): SAVISQKPSRDICQRGTSLTIQCQVDSQVTMMFWYRQQPGQSLTLIATANQGSEATYESGFVIDKFPISRPNLTFSTLTVSNMSPEDSSIYLCSARGGLNQPQHFGDGTRLSIL.

This chain uses TRBV19 with TRBJ1-1; no clear D gene. Trimming pared 5 bases from V and 1 base from J, leaving 14 bases between. Looked up from germline, CDR1 is LNHDA and CDR2 is SQIVND (reference sequence). This CDR3 is 15 amino acids long. CDR3 nucleotides: TGTGCCAGTAGTCCGCGGTCCGGGGAGAACACTGAAGCTTTCTTT. Translating it yields CASSPRSGENTEAFF.

This clonotype was seen many times. The rearrangement uses TRBV15 and TRBJ1-6, with a weak D call TRBD1 (5 bases). V was pared by 0 bases and J by 11 bases, with 5 bases between. The CDR3 is 12 amino acids. Germline values: CDR1 LNHNV, CDR2 YYDKDF (reference sequence). The CDR3: CATSREGPPLHF. In DNA form, the CDR3 reads TGTGCCACCAGCAGAGAGGGGCCACCCCTCCACTTT. The full variable domain, with the rest looked up from reference TRBV15 and TRBJ1-6, is DAMVIQNPRYQVTQFGKPVTLSCSQTLNHNVMYWYQQKSSQAPKLLFHYYDKDFNNEADTPDNFQSRRPNTSFCFLDIRSPGLGDTAMYLCATSREGPPLHFGNGTRLTVT.

This clonotype has a handful of counts. The gene calls are TRBV2 and TRBJ2-5; D is perhaps TRBD2 (6 bases). CDR1 SNHLY and CDR2 FYNNEI come from the germline V gene. V shed 0 bases and J shed 0 bases, with 8 bases lying between them. CDR3 length: 15 residues. In DNA, the CDR3 is TGTGCCAGCAGTGAAGCCAAGCGGGACCAAGAGACCCAGTACTTC. Protein sequence: CASSEAKRDQETQYF.